This T cell receptor beta chain emerged from a study of CD8+CD57+ T cells in acquired aplastic anemia. Study at large: Sorted CD4+ and CD8+ cells gave a mean 3.2 ug DNA, range 0.2 to 27.4 ug.

The CDR3 length is 13 residues. Trimming cost V 7 bases and J 5 bases, with 14 bases left between them. Germline V gene lookup returns CDR1 LGHNA and CDR2 YNFKEQ. The use of genomic DNA as template underpinned the TCR beta VDJ and CDR3 profiling. TCRdb analysed the reads with MiXCR anew, one entry per CDR3 protein. The table includes tens of thousands of distinct CDR3 sequences, roughly 77% detected once. V and J are TRBV4-2 and TRBJ1-2; D is unclear. This clonotype originated in a human donor in good health, serving as a control. The specimen sequenced was sorted CD4+, CD8+, or CD8+CD57+ T cells (not recorded which) from PBMCs. The CDR3 DNA follows: TGTGCCAGCACCTTCGGCTCCTTATATGGCTACACCTTC. It translates to CASTFGSLYGYTF.